This entry is about one T cell receptor (beta chain). The data originate from a study of post-analysis software for immune sequencing data. Study-wide background: Relapsing-remitting, secondary progressive and progressive-relapsing forms made up the multiple sclerosis disease courses.

Every TCR beta cDNA library bore unique molecular identifiers. TCRdb independently ran MiXCR on the PCR reads; one entry per CDR3 protein. The sample lists 750,000 to 900,000 distinct CDR3 sequences; 35% to 55% were seen once. The sample was blood. This clonotype was sampled from a girl between 5 and 17 years old with multiple sclerosis.

The chain's CDR3 is CASSVGGSRYEQYF. The CDR3 bases are TGTGCCAGCAGCGTAGGAGGCAGCCGGTACGAGCAGTACTTC. The chain couples TRBV9 to TRBJ2-7; D call uncertain. Germline values: CDR1 SGDLS, CDR2 YYNGEE. CDR3 size: 14 residues. With 0 bases removed from V and 4 bases from J, the gap between germline ends came to 11 bases.